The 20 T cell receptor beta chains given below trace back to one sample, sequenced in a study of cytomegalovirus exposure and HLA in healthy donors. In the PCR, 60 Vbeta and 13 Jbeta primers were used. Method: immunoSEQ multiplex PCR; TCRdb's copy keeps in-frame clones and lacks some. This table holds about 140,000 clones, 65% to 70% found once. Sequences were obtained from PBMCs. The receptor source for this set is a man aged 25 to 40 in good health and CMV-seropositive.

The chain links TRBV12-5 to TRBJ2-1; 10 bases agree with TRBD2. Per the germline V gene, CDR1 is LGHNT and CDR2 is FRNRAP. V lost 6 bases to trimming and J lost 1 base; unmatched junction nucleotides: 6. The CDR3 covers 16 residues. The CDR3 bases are TGTGCTAGTGGCCTGCTAGCGGGAGTGTCCTACAATGAGCAGTTCTTC. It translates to CASGLLAGVSYNEQFF.

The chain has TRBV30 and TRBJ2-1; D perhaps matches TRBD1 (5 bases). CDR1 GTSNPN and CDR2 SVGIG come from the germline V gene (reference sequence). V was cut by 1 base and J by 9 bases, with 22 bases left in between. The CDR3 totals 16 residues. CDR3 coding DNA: TGTGCCTGGAGTGGGCAGGGAACAAGGGCTAAGGCTGAGCAGTTCTTC. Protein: CAWSGQGTRAKAEQFF.

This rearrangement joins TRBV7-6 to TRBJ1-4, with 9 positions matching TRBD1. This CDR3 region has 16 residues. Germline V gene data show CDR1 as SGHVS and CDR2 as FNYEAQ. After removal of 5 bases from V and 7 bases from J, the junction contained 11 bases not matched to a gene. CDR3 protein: CASSPLETGGGEKLFF. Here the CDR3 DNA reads TGTGCCAGCAGCCCTCTTGAAACAGGGGGCGGTGAAAAACTGTTTTTT.

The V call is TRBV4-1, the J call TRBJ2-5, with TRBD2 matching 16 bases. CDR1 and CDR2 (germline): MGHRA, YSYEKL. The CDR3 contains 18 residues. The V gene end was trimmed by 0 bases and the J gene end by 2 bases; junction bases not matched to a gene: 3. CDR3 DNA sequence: TGCGCCAGCAGCCAAGATCCGGGACTAGCGGGAGGGCAAGAGACCCAGTACTTC. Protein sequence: CASSQDPGLAGGQETQYF.

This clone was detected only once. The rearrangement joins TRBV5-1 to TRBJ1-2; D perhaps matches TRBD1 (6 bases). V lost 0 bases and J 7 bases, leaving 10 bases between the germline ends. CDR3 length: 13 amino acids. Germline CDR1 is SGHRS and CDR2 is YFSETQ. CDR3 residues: CASSLAGDGGYTF. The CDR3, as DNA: TGCGCCAGCAGCTTGGCAGGGGATGGTGGCTACACCTTC.

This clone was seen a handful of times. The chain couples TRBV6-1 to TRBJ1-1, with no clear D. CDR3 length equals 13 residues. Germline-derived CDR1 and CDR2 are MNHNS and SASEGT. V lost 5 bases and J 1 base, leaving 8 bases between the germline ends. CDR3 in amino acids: CASSSQENTEAFF. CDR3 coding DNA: TGTGCCAGCAGTTCACAAGAGAACACTGAAGCTTTCTTT.

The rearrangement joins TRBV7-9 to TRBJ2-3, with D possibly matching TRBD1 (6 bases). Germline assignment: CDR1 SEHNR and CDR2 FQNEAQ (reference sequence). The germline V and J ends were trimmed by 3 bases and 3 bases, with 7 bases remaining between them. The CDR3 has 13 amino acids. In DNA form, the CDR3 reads TGTGCCAGCAGCTTGGGGGCGACAGATACGCAGTATTTT. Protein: CASSLGATDTQYF.

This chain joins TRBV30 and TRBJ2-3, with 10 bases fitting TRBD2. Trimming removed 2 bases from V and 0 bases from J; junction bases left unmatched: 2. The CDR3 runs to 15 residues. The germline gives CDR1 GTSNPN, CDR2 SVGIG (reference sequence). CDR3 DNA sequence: TGTGCCTGGAGTATACTAGCGGGAAGCACAGATACGCAGTATTTT. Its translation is CAWSILAGSTDTQYF. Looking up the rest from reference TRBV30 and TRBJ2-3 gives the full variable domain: SQTIHQWPATLVQPVGSPLSLECTVEGTSNPNLYWYRQAAGRGLQLLFYSVGIGQISSEVPQNLSASRPQDRQFILSSKKLLLSDSGFYLCAWSILAGSTDTQYFGPGTRLTVL.

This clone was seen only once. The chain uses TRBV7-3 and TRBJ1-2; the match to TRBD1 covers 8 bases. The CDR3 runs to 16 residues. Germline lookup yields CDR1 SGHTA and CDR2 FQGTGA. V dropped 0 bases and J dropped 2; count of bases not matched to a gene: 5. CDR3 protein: CASSLTGTGRNYGYTF. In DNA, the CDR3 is TGTGCCAGCAGCTTAACCGGGACAGGCAGGAACTATGGCTACACCTTC.

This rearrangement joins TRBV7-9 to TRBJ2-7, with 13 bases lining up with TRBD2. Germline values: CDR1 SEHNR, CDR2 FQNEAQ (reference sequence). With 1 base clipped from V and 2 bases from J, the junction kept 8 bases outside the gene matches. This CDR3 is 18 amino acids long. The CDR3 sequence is CASSLEGTSGTVAYEQYF. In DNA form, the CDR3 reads TGTGCCAGCAGCTTAGAGGGGACTAGCGGGACCGTGGCCTACGAGCAGTACTTC.

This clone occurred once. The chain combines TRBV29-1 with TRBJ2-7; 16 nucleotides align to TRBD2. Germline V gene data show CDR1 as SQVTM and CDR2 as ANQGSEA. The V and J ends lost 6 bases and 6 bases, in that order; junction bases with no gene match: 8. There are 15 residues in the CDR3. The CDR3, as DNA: TGCAGCGTGGAACAGGGACTAGCGGGAGGGGGCGAGCAGTACTTC. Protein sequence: CSVEQGLAGGGEQYF.

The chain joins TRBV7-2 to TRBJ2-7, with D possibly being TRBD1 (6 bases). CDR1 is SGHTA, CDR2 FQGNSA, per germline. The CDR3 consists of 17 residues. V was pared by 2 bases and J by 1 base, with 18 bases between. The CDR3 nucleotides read TGTGCCAGCAGCTTATCAGGAGGACAGTATAGTTCCTACGAGCAGTACTTC. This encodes CASSLSGGQYSSYEQYF.

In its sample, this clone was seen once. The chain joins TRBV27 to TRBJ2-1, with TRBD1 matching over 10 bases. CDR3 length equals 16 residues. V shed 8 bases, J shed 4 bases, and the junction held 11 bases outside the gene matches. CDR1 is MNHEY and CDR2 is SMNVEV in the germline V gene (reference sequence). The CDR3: CASRNTPGQGYNEQFF. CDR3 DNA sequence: TGTGCCAGCCGAAACACCCCGGGACAGGGGTACAATGAGCAGTTCTTC.

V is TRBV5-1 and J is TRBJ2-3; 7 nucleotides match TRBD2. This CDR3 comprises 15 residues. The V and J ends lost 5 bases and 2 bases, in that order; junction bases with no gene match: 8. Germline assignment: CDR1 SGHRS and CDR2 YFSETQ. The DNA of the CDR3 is TGCGCCAGCAGTCGTAGGACTAGAGACACAGATACGCAGTATTTT. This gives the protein CASSRRTRDTDTQYF. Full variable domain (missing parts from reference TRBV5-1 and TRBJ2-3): KAGVTQTPRYLIKTRGQQVTLSCSPISGHRSVSWYQQTPGQGLQFLFEYFSETQRNKGNFPGRFSGRQFSNSRSEMNVSTLELGDSALYLCASSRRTRDTDTQYFGPGTRLTVL.

The CDR3 DNA reads TGCGCCAGCAGCTTGGCCTCGAGCGGGAGACAAACAGATACGCAGTATTTT. Translation: CASSLASSGRQTDTQYF. The J gene is TRBJ2-3, the V gene TRBV5-1; 8 bases match TRBD2. CDR1 is SGHRS and CDR2 is YFSETQ in the germline V gene. The CDR3 spans 17 residues. The J segment lost 3 bases and the V segment lost 0 bases, leaving 9 bases of the junction unmatched.

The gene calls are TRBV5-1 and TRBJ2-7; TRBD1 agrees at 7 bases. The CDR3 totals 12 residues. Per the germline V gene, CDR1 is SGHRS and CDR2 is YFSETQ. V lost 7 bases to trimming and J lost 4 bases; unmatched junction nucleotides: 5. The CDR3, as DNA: TGCGCCAGCTCTGGGACAGAGTACGAGCAGTACTTC. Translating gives CASSGTEYEQYF.

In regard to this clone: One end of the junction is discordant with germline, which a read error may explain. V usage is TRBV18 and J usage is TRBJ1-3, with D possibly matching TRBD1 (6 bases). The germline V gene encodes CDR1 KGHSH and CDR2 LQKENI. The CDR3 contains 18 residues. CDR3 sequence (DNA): TGTGCCAGCTCACCACCGGGGGCCAGTTCTGGTCCTGGCAACACCATATATTTT. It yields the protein CASSPPGASSGPGNTIYF.

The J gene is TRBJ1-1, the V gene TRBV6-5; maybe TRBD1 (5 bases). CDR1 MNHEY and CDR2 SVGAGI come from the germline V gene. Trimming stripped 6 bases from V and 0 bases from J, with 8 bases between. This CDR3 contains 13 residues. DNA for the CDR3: TGTGCCAGCAGGGTAGGGGTGAACACTGAAGCTTTCTTT. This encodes CASRVGVNTEAFF.

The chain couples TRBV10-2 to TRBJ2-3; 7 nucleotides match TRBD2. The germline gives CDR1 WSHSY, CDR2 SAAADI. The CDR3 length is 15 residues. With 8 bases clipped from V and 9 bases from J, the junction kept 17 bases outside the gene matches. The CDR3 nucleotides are TGCGCCAGCGGGGGGGAAGTCGATCTAGCAAGAACGCAGTATTTT. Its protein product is CASGGEVDLARTQYF.

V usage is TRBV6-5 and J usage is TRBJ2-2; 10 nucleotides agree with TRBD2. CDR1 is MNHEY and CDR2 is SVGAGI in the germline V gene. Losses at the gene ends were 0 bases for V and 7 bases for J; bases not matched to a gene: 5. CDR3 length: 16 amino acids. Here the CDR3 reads CASSYSAGGPVGELFF. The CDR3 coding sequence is TGTGCCAGCAGTTACTCAGCGGGAGGGCCAGTCGGGGAGCTGTTTTTT.